This T cell receptor (beta chain) came from a study of T cell repertoires in cytomegalovirus infection. Study results and limitations: The study found HLA-C-restricted CMV-specific TCR beta clonotypes dominating the ex vivo response.

The CDR3 has 14 amino acids. Germline CDR1 and CDR2: MNHEY and SVGEGT. V gave up 0 bases and J gave up 2 bases, with 8 bases separating them. This clonotype was observed a few times. Its antigen is unknown. TCRdb processed the reads anew with MiXCR; each CDR3 protein has one entry. Of some 400,000 distinct CDR3 sequences in the sample, under 40% were seen once. This TCR came from a human donor in good health (CMV status not recorded). Some clones in this sample may be carry-over from other donors' samples. Sequencing was carried out using PBMCs. The chain links TRBV6-2 or TRBV6-3 to TRBJ2-7; D remains ambiguous. CDR3 in DNA: TGTGCCAGCAGTTACTCGAAGGTGACCTACGAGCAGTACTTC. Amino acid sequence: CASSYSKVTYEQYF.